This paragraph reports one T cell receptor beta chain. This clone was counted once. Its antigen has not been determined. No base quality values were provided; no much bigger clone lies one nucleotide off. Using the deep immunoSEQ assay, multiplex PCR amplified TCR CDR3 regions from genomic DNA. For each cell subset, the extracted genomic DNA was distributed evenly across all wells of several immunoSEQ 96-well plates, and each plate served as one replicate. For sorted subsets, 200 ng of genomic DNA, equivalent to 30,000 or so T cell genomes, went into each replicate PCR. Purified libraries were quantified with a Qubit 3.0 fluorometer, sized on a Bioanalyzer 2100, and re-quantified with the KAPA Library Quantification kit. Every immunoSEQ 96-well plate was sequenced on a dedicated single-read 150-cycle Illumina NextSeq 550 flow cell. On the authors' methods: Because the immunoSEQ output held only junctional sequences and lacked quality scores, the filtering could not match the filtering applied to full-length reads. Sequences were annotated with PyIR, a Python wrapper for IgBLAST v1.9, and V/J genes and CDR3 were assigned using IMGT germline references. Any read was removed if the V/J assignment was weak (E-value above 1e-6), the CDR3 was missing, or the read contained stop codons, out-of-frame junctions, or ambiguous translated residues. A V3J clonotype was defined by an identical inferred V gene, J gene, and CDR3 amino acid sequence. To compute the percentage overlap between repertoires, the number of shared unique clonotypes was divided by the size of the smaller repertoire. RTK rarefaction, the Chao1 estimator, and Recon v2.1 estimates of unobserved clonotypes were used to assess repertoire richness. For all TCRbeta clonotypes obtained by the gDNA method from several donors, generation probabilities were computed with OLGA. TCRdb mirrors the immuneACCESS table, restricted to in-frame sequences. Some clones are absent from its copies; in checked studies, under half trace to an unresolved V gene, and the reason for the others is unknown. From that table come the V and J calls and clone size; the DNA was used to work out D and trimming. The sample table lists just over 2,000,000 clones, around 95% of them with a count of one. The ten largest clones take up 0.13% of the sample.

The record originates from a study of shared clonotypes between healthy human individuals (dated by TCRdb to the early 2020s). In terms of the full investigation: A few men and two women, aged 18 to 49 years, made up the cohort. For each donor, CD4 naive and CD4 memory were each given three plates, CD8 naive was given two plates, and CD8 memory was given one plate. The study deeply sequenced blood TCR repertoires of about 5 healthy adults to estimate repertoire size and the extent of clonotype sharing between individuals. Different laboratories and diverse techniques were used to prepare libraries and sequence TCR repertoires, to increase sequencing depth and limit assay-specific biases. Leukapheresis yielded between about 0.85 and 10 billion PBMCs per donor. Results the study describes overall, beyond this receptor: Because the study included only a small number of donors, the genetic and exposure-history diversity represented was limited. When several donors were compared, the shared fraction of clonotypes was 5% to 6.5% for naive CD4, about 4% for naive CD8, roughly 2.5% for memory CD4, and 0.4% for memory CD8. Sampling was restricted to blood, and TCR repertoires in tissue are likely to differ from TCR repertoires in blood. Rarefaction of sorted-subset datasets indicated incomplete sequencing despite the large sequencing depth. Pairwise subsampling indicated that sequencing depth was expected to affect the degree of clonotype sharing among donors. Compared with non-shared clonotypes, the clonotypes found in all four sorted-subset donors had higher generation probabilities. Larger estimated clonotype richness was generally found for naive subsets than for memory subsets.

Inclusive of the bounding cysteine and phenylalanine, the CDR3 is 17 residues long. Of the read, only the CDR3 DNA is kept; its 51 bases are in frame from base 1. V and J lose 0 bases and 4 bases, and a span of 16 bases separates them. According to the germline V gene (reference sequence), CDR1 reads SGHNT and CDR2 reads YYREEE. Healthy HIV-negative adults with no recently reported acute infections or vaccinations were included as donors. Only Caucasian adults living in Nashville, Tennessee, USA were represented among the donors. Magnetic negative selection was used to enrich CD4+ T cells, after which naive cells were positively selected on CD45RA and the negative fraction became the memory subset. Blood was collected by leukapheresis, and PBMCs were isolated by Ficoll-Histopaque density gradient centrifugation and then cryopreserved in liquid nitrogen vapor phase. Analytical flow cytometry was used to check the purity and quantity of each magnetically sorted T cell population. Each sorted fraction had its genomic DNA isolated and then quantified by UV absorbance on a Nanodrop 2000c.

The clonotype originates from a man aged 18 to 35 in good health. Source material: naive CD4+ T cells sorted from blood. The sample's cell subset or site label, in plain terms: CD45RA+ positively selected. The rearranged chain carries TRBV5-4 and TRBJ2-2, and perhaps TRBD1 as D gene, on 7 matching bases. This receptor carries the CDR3 CASSLVGGGYITGELFF. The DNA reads TGTGCCAGCAGCTTGGTTGGAGGGGGCTATATCACCGGGGAGCTGTTTTTT.